This T cell receptor (beta chain) was found in a study of blood T cell repertoires in COVID-19. Overall study: The origin of the acute and convalescent COVID-19 samples was the United States, Italy and Spain. The analysed material was cDNA or gDNA that came from T cells, B-cell-depleted T cells, or PBMCs.

Living in roughly 23 US areas, the participants were between roughly 18 and 95 years of age. Assignment of participants to cohorts was predicated upon participant-reported clinical history. Data came from immunoSEQ multiplex PCR; TCRdb stores just in-frame clones and leaves some out. The sample has approximately 290,000 clones; approximately 83% are singletons. J was trimmed by 2 bases and V by 0 bases; bases with no gene match: 3. The germline V gene encodes CDR1 SGHTA and CDR2 FQGNSA. This CDR3 region has 15 residues. The chain employs TRBV7-2 and TRBJ1-2; 7 positions agree with TRBD1. What was sequenced was PBMCs or T cells enriched from blood (not recorded which). This clonotype was sampled from a woman between 25 and 40 years old who had recovered from COVID-19. This CDR3 reads CASSLAPGGNYGYTF. As DNA, the CDR3 is TGTGCCAGCAGCTTAGCGCCAGGGGGAAACTATGGCTACACCTTC.